This T cell receptor (beta chain) derives from a study of a mutant IDH1 vaccine in newly diagnosed glioma. About the study: At week 47 came visit V13, while visit V12 had come at week 35.

The CDR3 covers 14 residues. Trimming left V 0 bases short and J 0 bases short, with 6 bases between. CDR1 is LNHNV and CDR2 is YYDKDF in the germline V gene (reference sequence). Documented time point: week 47, end of study. In every dose of vaccine, 300 ug of mutant IDH1 20-mer peptide was given alongside topical imiquimod. Produced via immunoSEQ multiplex PCR; TCRdb's table is partial and in-frame only. The repertoire consists of about 56,000 clones, with around three quarters occurring once and the leading ten covering around 5%. A remark on this clone: Antigen unknown.

This receptor was taken from a man over 45 with glioma. The sequenced sample was PBMCs, obtained from a glioma patient whose treatment included an IDH1 peptide vaccine. The rearrangement joins TRBV15 to TRBJ2-7; D might be TRBD1 (5 bases). CDR3 nucleotide sequence: TGTGCCACCAGCAGAGATGGACACTCCTACGAGCAGTACTTC. This sequence encodes CATSRDGHSYEQYF.